Sequencing of this T cell receptor (beta chain) was carried out in a study of blood T cell repertoires in COVID-19. Study in general: T cells, B-cell-depleted T cells, or PBMCs provided the cDNA or gDNA that served as material.

Within 2 weeks of study entry, exposed participants had contacted a PCR-confirmed or clinician-diagnosed COVID-19 case. The data were produced by immunoSEQ multiplex PCR, yet TCRdb's version contains in-frame clones alone and is incomplete. The table lists 200,000 to 250,000 clones, 80% to 90% of them singletons, with roughly 3.7% in the top ten. In its sample, this clone was seen once. The clonotype originates from a woman in her 30s who had been exposed to COVID-19. Sequences were obtained from PBMCs or T cells enriched from blood (not recorded which).

The CDR3 loop is CAWSGSVHEQFF. The CDR3 coding sequence is TGTGCCTGGAGTGGCTCAGTCCATGAGCAGTTCTTC. The rearrangement joins TRBV30 to TRBJ2-1; D is unresolved. The CDR3 runs to 12 residues. Germline CDR1 GTSNPN, CDR2 SVGIG (reference sequence). V was trimmed by 1 base and J by 8 bases, leaving 9 bases between them.